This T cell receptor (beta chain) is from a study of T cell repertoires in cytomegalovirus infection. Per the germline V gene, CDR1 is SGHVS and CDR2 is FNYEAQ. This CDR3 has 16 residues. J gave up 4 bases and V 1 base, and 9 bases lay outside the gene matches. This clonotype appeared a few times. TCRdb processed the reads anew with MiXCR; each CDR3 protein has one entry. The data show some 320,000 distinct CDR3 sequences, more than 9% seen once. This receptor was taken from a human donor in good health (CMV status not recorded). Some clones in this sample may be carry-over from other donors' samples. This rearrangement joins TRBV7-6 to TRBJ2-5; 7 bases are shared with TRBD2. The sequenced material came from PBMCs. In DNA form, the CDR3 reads TGTGCCAGCAGCTTAGTTACCGGAGGGGAGGGAGAGACCCAGTACTTC. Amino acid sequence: CASSLVTGGEGETQYF.